These 11 T cell receptor beta chains originate from one sample sequenced in a study of cytomegalovirus exposure and HLA in healthy donors. The PCR ran on 60 Vbeta and 13 Jbeta primers. Sequenced by immunoSEQ multiplex PCR; TCRdb stores in-frame clones only, minus some. The sample records about 78,000 clones, about three quarters being singletons. Sample: PBMCs. Receptors were obtained from a woman aged 35 to 49 in good health and CMV-seropositive.

The genes are TRBV5-1 and TRBJ2-1, with D possibly being TRBD1 (5 bases). Germline V gene lookup returns CDR1 SGHRS and CDR2 YFSETQ. The CDR3 extends over 14 amino acids. V was trimmed by 7 bases and J by 5 bases, leaving 16 bases between them. The CDR3 is CASRTQGLHNEQFF. The CDR3 DNA follows: TGCGCCAGCCGGACCCAGGGCCTCCACAATGAGCAGTTCTTC.

The V gene is TRBV5-1, the J gene TRBJ1-1, with TRBD1 as a possible D gene (5 bases). Germline values: CDR1 SGHRS, CDR2 YFSETQ. This CDR3 is 13 amino acids long. V lost 3 bases and J 4 bases, leaving 10 bases between the germline ends. CDR3 amino acids: CASSYQGSTEAFF. The CDR3 DNA follows: TGCGCCAGCAGCTACCAGGGTAGCACTGAAGCTTTCTTT.

This chain joins TRBV5-4 and TRBJ2-5; TRBD1 agrees at 7 bases. The CDR3 has 16 amino acids. The V gene's germline CDR1 is SGHNT and CDR2 YYREEE (reference sequence). J gave up 5 bases and V 0 bases, and 10 bases lay outside the gene matches. CDR3: CASSLGVGGLEETQYF. Written as DNA, the CDR3 is TGTGCCAGCAGCTTGGGTGTAGGGGGCTTGGAGGAGACCCAGTACTTC.

The genes are TRBV4-1 and TRBJ2-1; TRBD2 matches 9 bases. This CDR3 is 15 amino acids long. Germline V gives CDR1 MGHRA, CDR2 YSYEKL. V lost 4 bases to trimming and J lost 8 bases; unmatched junction nucleotides: 9. The CDR3 here is CASSRLGRGGDEQFF. CDR3 in DNA: TGCGCCAGCAGCCGCCTCGGGCGGGGGGGCGATGAGCAGTTCTTC.

This rearrangement joins TRBV27 to TRBJ1-6; D is unclear. Germline CDR1 reads MNHEY; CDR2 reads SMNVEV (reference sequence). The CDR3 is 14 amino acids. V lost 2 bases, J lost 6 bases, and 8 bases lay in between. The CDR3 region is CASSLRGANSPLHF. The CDR3 DNA is TGTGCCAGCAGTTTAAGAGGAGCTAATTCACCCCTCCACTTT.

This rearrangement joins TRBV5-1 to TRBJ1-2; tentative D call: TRBD1 (5 bases). The CDR3 sequence is 12 residues long. The V end was cut by 2 bases, the J end by 6 bases, with 8 bases between. In germline, CDR1 is SGHRS, CDR2 YFSETQ. CDR3 residues: CASSLAGHGYTF. The CDR3 DNA is TGCGCCAGCAGCTTAGCAGGGCATGGCTACACCTTC.

The chain has TRBV19 and TRBJ1-1; 8 nucleotides align to TRBD1. The CDR3 has 14 residues. CDR1 and CDR2 from the germline V gene are LNHDA and SQIVND (reference sequence). Trimming took 8 bases from V and 3 from J; bases not matched to a gene: 8. The DNA of the CDR3 is TGTGCCAGTGGGACAGGTATCGGGTACACTGAAGCTTTCTTT. Protein sequence: CASGTGIGYTEAFF. Using reference TRBV19 and TRBJ1-1 for the parts outside the CDR3, the full variable domain is DGGITQSPKYLFRKEGQNVTLSCEQNLNHDAMYWYRQDPGQGLRLIYYSQIVNDFQKGDIAEGYSVSREKKESFPLTVTSAQKNPTAFYLCASGTGIGYTEAFFGQGTRLTVV.

This chain connects TRBV2 to TRBJ2-3; TRBD2 matches 9 bases. V shed 4 bases, J shed 3 bases, and the junction held 11 bases outside the gene matches. This CDR3 has 17 residues. Germline V gene sequence: CDR1 SNHLY, CDR2 FYNNEI. DNA of the CDR3: TGTGCCAGCAGTGTCGAGCCCCTAGCGGGGTCGACAGATACGCAGTATTTT. Protein sequence: CASSVEPLAGSTDTQYF.

This clone was observed a handful of times. This rearrangement joins TRBV7-9 to TRBJ1-1; D is undetermined. Trimming pared 5 bases from V and 0 bases from J, leaving 4 bases between. This CDR3 is built from 12 residues. Germline lookup yields CDR1 SEHNR and CDR2 FQNEAQ (reference sequence). For the CDR3, the DNA is TGTGCCAGCAGCACAGTGAACACTGAAGCTTTCTTT. Its protein is CASSTVNTEAFF.

CDR3 in amino acids: CSVVWTNNEKLFF. The CDR3 DNA reads as TGCAGCGTTGTGTGGACAAATAATGAAAAACTGTTTTTT. The rearrangement links TRBV29-1 to TRBJ1-4; possible D gene TRBD1, 5 bases. V lost 4 bases and J lost 4, with 10 bases in between. The CDR3 length is 13 residues. Germline CDR1 reads SQVTM; CDR2 reads ANQGSEA.

This clone was counted a single time. The rearrangement links TRBV2 to TRBJ2-5, with 10 bases that match TRBD1. This CDR3 has 16 amino acids. Per the germline V gene, CDR1 is SNHLY and CDR2 is FYNNEI. The ends lost 9 bases at V and 4 bases at J; junction bases unmatched: 14. The CDR3 protein is CASGTVGTGEGETQYF. CDR3 in DNA: TGTGCCAGTGGCACCGTAGGGACAGGGGAGGGAGAGACCCAGTACTTC.